The T cell receptor (beta chain) under discussion was sequenced for a study of Ad26.COV2.S vaccination and SARS-CoV-2 variants. Assay: immunoSEQ multiplex PCR; the TCRdb copy retains only in-frame clones and omits some. The sample contains approximately 350,000 clones, about nine tenths of which appear only once. This CDR3 is 15 amino acids long. Germline V gene data show CDR1 as SGHAT and CDR2 as FQNNGV. Trimming cost V 5 bases and J 3 bases; bases outside gene matches: 9. Treatment in this sample: about 20 received Ad26.COV2.S at low or high dose, single or two shots; a few received placebo; per-sample allocation not given. Sampling occurred on day 63 after the first vaccine or placebo injection.

The chain uses TRBV11-2 and TRBJ2-7, with 8 bases lining up with TRBD1. The TCR sequence derives from a person aged 18-65 years who received the Ad26.COV2.S COVID-19 vaccine or a placebo. The sequences come from peripheral blood, collected in a trial of Ad26.COV2.S vaccine versus placebo. The CDR3 is CASSLGQGGIYEQYF. CDR3 bases: TGTGCCAGCAGCCTCGGACAGGGAGGTATCTACGAGCAGTACTTC. The complete variable domain, with remaining parts taken from reference TRBV11-2 and TRBJ2-7, reads EAGVAQSPRYKIIEKRQSVAFWCNPISGHATLYWYQQILGQGPKLLIQFQNNGVVDDSQLPKDRFSAERLKGVDSTLKIQPAKLEDSAVYLCASSLGQGGIYEQYFGPGTRLTVT.